The source of this T cell receptor (beta chain) is a study of T cells after yellow fever vaccination. Generation of TCR cDNA used 5'RACE template switching (which added a universal primer site and UMIs). TCRdb re-analysed the 5' RACE reads in MiXCR, keeping a single row per CDR3 protein. The profile covers about 300,000 distinct CDR3 sequences, with less than 9.5% appearing a single time and 3% to 4% taken by the ten largest. Study observations and caveats: Secondary responses were weaker yet peaked faster, day 5 versus 15.

This clonotype has only a few counts. Its target is not known. This sequence was found in a man aged 18-30 years who received the YFV17D yellow fever vaccine. The input for sequencing was CD4+ T cells sorted from PBMCs, taken 5 days after the yellow fever booster vaccination.

The CDR3 nucleotides read TGTGCCACCAGTGAGCGGGCGTACAATGAGCAGTTCTTC. Translating gives CATSERAYNEQFF. The rearrangement joins TRBV24-1 to TRBJ2-1, with a tentative D call TRBD2 (5 bases). Germline V gives CDR1 KGHDR, CDR2 SFDVKD. V was pared by 4 bases and J by 4 bases, with 7 bases between. This CDR3 has 13 residues.